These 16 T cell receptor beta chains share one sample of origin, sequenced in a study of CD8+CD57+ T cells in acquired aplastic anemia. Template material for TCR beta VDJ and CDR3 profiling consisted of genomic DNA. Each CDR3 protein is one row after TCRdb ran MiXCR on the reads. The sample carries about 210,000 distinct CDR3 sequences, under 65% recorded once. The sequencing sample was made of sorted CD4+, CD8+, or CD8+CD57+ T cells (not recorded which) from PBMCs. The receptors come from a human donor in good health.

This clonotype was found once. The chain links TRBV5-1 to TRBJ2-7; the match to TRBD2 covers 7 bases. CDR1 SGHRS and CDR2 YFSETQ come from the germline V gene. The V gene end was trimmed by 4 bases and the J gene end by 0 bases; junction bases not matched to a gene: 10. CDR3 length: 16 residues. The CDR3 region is CASSEVSSGDSYEQYF. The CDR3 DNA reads TGCGCCAGCAGCGAGGTCTCCAGCGGGGACTCCTACGAGCAGTACTTC.

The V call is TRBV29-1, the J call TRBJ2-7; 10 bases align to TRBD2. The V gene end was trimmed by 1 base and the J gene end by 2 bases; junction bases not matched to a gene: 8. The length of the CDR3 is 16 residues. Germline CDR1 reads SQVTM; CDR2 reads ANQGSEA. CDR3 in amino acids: CSVEGASGSVTYEQYF. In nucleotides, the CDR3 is TGCAGCGTTGAAGGGGCTAGCGGGAGTGTCACCTACGAGCAGTACTTC.

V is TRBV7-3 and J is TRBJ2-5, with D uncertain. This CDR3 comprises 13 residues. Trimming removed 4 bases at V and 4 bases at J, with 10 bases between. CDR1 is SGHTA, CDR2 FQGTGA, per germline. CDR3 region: CASSSWARETQYF. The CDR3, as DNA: TGTGCCAGCAGCTCCTGGGCGCGAGAGACCCAGTACTTC.

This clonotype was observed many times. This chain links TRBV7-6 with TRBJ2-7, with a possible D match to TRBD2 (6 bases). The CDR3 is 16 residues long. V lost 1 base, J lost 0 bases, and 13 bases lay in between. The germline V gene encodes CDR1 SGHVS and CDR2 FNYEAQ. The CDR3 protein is CASSLGPGLSSYEQYF. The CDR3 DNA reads TGTGCCAGCAGCTTAGGGCCGGGACTGAGCTCCTACGAGCAGTACTTC.

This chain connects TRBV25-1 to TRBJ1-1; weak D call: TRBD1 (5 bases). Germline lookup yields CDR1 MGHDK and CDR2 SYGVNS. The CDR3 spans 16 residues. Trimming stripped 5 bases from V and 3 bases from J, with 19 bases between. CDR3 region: CASSKIREGVDTEAFF. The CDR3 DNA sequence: TGTGCCAGCAGTAAAATCAGGGAAGGGGTAGACACTGAAGCTTTCTTT.

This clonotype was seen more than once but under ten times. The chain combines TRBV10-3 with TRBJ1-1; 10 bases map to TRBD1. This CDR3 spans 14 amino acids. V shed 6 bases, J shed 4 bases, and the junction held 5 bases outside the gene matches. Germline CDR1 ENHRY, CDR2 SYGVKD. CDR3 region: CAIRARDRGTEAFF. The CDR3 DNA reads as TGTGCCATCAGGGCACGGGACAGGGGCACTGAAGCTTTCTTT.

The CDR3 coding sequence is TGTGCCTGGAGGTCCGGGGCGCCGACCAATATAAGAACCTACAATGAGCAGTTCTTC. Protein product: CAWRSGAPTNIRTYNEQFF. The chain couples TRBV30 to TRBJ2-1; D possibly uses TRBD1 or TRBD2 (5 bases each). Germline CDR1 GTSNPN, CDR2 SVGIG (reference sequence). The CDR3 runs to 19 residues. V lost 3 bases and J lost 2, with 26 bases in between.

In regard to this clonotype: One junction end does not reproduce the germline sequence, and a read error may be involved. CDR3 nucleotides: TGTGCCGCTCCCCACAAGGACACCCGGGAGCTGTTTTTT. Translated, it gives CAAPHKDTRELFF. The V gene is TRBV2, the J gene TRBJ2-2; weak D call: TRBD1 (5 bases). Germline CDR1 and CDR2: SNHLY and FYNNEI. The CDR3 consists of 13 residues.

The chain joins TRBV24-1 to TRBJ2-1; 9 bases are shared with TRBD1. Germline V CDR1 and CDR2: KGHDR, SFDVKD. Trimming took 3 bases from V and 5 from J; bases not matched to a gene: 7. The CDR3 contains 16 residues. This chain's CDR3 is CATSDPPGQGNNEQFF. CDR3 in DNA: TGTGCCACCAGTGATCCTCCGGGACAGGGCAACAATGAGCAGTTCTTC.

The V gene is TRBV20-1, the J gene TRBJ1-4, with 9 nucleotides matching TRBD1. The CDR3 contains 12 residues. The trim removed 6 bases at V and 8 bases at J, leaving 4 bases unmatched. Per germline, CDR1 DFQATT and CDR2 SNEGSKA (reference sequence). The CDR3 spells CSAQTGGEKLFF. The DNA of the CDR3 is TGCAGTGCCCAGACAGGGGGGGAAAAACTGTTTTTT.

Here the CDR3 DNA reads TGTGCCAGCAGCCAGGGACAGTCTTATAATTCACCCCTCCACTTT. Translating it yields CASSQGQSYNSPLHF. This chain uses TRBV2 with TRBJ1-6; 7 bases align to TRBD1. Trimming cost V 6 bases and J 4 bases; bases outside gene matches: 6. Germline V CDR1 and CDR2: SNHLY, FYNNEI. The CDR3 is 15 residues long.

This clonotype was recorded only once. CDR3 nucleotides: TGTGCCAGCAGTTTAACAGGGGACTCACCCCTCCACTTT. Its protein product is CASSLTGDSPLHF. V is TRBV12-3 or TRBV12-4 and J is TRBJ1-6, with 7 nucleotides matching TRBD1. The J segment lost 10 bases and the V segment lost 2 bases, leaving 2 bases of the junction unmatched. CDR3 size: 13 residues.

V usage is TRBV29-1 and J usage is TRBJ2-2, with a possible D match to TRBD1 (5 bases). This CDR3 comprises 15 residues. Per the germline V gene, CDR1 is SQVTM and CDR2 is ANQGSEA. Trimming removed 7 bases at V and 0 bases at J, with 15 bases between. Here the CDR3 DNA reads TGCAGCGCTATAGGAACAGGCTCGAACACCGGGGAGCTGTTTTTT. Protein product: CSAIGTGSNTGELFF.

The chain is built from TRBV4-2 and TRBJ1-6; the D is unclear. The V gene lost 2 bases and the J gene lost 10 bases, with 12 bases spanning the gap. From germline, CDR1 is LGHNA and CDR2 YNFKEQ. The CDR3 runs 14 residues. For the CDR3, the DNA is TGTGCCAGCAGCCAATGGTGGAGAAACTCACCCCTCCACTTT. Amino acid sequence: CASSQWWRNSPLHF.

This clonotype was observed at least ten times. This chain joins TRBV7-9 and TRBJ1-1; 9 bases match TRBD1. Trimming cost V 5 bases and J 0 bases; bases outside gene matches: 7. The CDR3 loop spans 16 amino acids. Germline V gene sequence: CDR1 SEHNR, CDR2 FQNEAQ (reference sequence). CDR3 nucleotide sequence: TGTGCCAGCAGCCCCGTACAGGGGGCCATGAACACTGAAGCTTTCTTT. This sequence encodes CASSPVQGAMNTEAFF.

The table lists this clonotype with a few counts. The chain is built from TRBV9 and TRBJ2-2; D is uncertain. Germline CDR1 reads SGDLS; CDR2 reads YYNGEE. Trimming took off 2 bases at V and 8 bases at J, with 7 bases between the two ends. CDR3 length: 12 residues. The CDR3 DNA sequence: TGTGCCAGCAGCGTCCGGGTGGGGGAGCTGTTTTTT. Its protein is CASSVRVGELFF.